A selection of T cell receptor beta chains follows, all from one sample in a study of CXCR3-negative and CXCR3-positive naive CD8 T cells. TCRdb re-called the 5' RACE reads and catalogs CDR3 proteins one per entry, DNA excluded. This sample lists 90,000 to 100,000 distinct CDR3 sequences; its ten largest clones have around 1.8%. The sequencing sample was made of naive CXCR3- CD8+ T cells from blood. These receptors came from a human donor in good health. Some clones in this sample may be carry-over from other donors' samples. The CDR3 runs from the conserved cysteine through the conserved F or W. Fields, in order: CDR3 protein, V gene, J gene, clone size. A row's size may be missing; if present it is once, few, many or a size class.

cdr3_aa: CASSGRSGEQFF; v_call: TRBV7-9; j_call: TRBJ2-1; clone_size: -
cdr3_aa: CASSLIGGYEQYF; v_call: TRBV7-3; j_call: TRBJ2-7; clone_size: -
cdr3_aa: CASRDRVYEQYF; v_call: TRBV14; j_call: TRBJ2-7; clone_size: -
cdr3_aa: CATRPGSHDEQFF; v_call: TRBV10-3; j_call: TRBJ2-1; clone_size: -
cdr3_aa: CASSSTRGYYGYTF; v_call: TRBV28; j_call: TRBJ1-2; clone_size: -
cdr3_aa: CASSLWVGEGNTGELFF; v_call: TRBV27; j_call: TRBJ2-2; clone_size: -
cdr3_aa: CASSQPALGSAYNEQFF; v_call: TRBV14; j_call: TRBJ2-1; clone_size: -
cdr3_aa: CASSLPLRDSYNEQFF; v_call: TRBV7-9; j_call: TRBJ2-1; clone_size: -
cdr3_aa: CASSLGLAGSTDTQYF; v_call: TRBV5-5; j_call: TRBJ2-3; clone_size: -
cdr3_aa: CASSVAQGRSYEQYF; v_call: TRBV9; j_call: TRBJ2-7; clone_size: -
cdr3_aa: CSVPNREGEIYEQYF; v_call: TRBV29-1; j_call: TRBJ2-7; clone_size: -
cdr3_aa: CSVVATDNYGYTF; v_call: TRBV29-1; j_call: TRBJ1-2; clone_size: -
cdr3_aa: CASSPPPVSTDTQYF; v_call: TRBV9; j_call: TRBJ2-3; clone_size: -
cdr3_aa: CASSQGNVQLVYNEQFF; v_call: TRBV14; j_call: TRBJ2-1; clone_size: -
cdr3_aa: CASRRGDGYTF; v_call: TRBV9; j_call: TRBJ1-2; clone_size: -
cdr3_aa: CASSYSYRVVEAFF; v_call: TRBV6-5; j_call: TRBJ1-1; clone_size: -
cdr3_aa: CASSSPGQGVYEQYF; v_call: TRBV11-3; j_call: TRBJ2-7; clone_size: medium-sized
cdr3_aa: CASRTGQQETQYF; v_call: TRBV12-3/TRBV12-4; j_call: TRBJ2-5; clone_size: -
cdr3_aa: CASSVRGAYEQYF; v_call: TRBV27; j_call: TRBJ2-7; clone_size: -
cdr3_aa: CSAAPGRLNTEAFF; v_call: TRBV29-1; j_call: TRBJ1-1; clone_size: -
cdr3_aa: CSVMTGISGNTIYF; v_call: TRBV29-1; j_call: TRBJ1-3; clone_size: -
cdr3_aa: CASSLDGGPQNTGELFF; v_call: TRBV7-3; j_call: TRBJ2-2; clone_size: -
cdr3_aa: CASGPGLAAIYEQYF; v_call: TRBV27; j_call: TRBJ2-7; clone_size: -
cdr3_aa: CATSESGTNTGELFF; v_call: TRBV24-1; j_call: TRBJ2-2; clone_size: -
cdr3_aa: CASSQVGRGQNTEAFF; v_call: TRBV4-1; j_call: TRBJ1-1; clone_size: -
cdr3_aa: CASSEATLNTEAFF; v_call: TRBV2; j_call: TRBJ1-1; clone_size: -
cdr3_aa: CASSATGDYGYTF; v_call: TRBV6-5; j_call: TRBJ1-2; clone_size: -
cdr3_aa: CASSPDRSGYTF; v_call: TRBV7-9; j_call: TRBJ1-2; clone_size: -
cdr3_aa: CASSWTGTETTYEQYF; v_call: TRBV11-1; j_call: TRBJ2-7; clone_size: -
cdr3_aa: CSVEDRSRDRGFGNTIYF; v_call: TRBV29-1; j_call: TRBJ1-3; clone_size: -
cdr3_aa: CASSPFAADGYNEQFF; v_call: TRBV5-1; j_call: TRBJ2-1; clone_size: -
cdr3_aa: CSGGGSSYNEQFF; v_call: TRBV20-1; j_call: TRBJ2-1; clone_size: -
cdr3_aa: CASRNPSGGSSYNEQFF; v_call: TRBV6-2/TRBV6-3; j_call: TRBJ2-1; clone_size: -
cdr3_aa: CSPERTGLAGAPDTQYF; v_call: TRBV29-1; j_call: TRBJ2-3; clone_size: -
cdr3_aa: CASSQAGGPNTGELFF; v_call: TRBV4-2; j_call: TRBJ2-2; clone_size: -
cdr3_aa: CASSRTGWETQYF; v_call: TRBV18; j_call: TRBJ2-5; clone_size: -
cdr3_aa: CASSYRAPHIYGYTF; v_call: TRBV28; j_call: TRBJ1-2; clone_size: -
cdr3_aa: CSARSSTGEETQYF; v_call: TRBV20-1; j_call: TRBJ2-5; clone_size: -
cdr3_aa: CASSYARGGYEQYF; v_call: TRBV6-5; j_call: TRBJ2-7; clone_size: -
cdr3_aa: CASSQDTGTVSYEQYF; v_call: TRBV4-1; j_call: TRBJ2-7; clone_size: -
cdr3_aa: CSARDRRPRGEQYF; v_call: TRBV20-1; j_call: TRBJ2-7; clone_size: -
cdr3_aa: CASSETGQGRHEQFF; v_call: TRBV12-3/TRBV12-4; j_call: TRBJ2-1; clone_size: -
cdr3_aa: CASSRTSGKYSYEQYF; v_call: TRBV7-9; j_call: TRBJ2-7; clone_size: -
cdr3_aa: CASSPSPAAGILTYEQYF; v_call: TRBV9; j_call: TRBJ2-7; clone_size: -
cdr3_aa: CASSSGTSGPTDQYF; v_call: TRBV12-3/TRBV12-4; j_call: TRBJ2-5; clone_size: -
cdr3_aa: CASNPSQGYNEQFF; v_call: TRBV7-9; j_call: TRBJ2-1; clone_size: -
cdr3_aa: CATSRDRTNLYEQYF; v_call: TRBV15; j_call: TRBJ2-7; clone_size: -
cdr3_aa: CASSLQFGRGIQYF; v_call: TRBV7-9; j_call: TRBJ2-4; clone_size: -
cdr3_aa: CASSFQGLAGPETQYF; v_call: TRBV12-3/TRBV12-4; j_call: TRBJ2-5; clone_size: -
cdr3_aa: CASSLAIGNGNQPQHF; v_call: TRBV7-9; j_call: TRBJ1-5; clone_size: -
cdr3_aa: CASSQLTGLDTGELFF; v_call: TRBV14; j_call: TRBJ2-2; clone_size: -
cdr3_aa: CASSLGTPGWETQYF; v_call: TRBV28; j_call: TRBJ2-5; clone_size: -
cdr3_aa: CASSHLDGYPAFF; v_call: TRBV7-3; j_call: TRBJ1-1; clone_size: -
cdr3_aa: CASTGEILRTGELFF; v_call: TRBV5-5; j_call: TRBJ2-2; clone_size: -
cdr3_aa: CASAPGRASYEQYF; v_call: TRBV14; j_call: TRBJ2-7; clone_size: -
cdr3_aa: CAISGGEADTEAFF; v_call: TRBV10-3; j_call: TRBJ1-1; clone_size: -
cdr3_aa: CSVEGTGGSYEQYF; v_call: TRBV29-1; j_call: TRBJ2-7; clone_size: -
cdr3_aa: CSVRPASKRLAGGLGETQYF; v_call: TRBV29-1; j_call: TRBJ2-5; clone_size: -
cdr3_aa: CASSQDGRGGGLNEQYF; v_call: TRBV7-9; j_call: TRBJ2-7; clone_size: -
cdr3_aa: CASLGQQETQYF; v_call: TRBV11-2; j_call: TRBJ2-5; clone_size: -